One TCR beta chain is described in this entry. The sample holds many counts of this clonotype. No antigen is known for it. Base qualities are missing; no much larger clone stands one base away. This entry comes from a study of neurological immune-mediated disorders (dated by TCRdb to the late 2010s). For context, the study as a whole: The study compared peripheral blood TCR-beta repertoires of HTLV-I-associated myelopathy (HAM/TSP) patients, multiple sclerosis patients and healthy controls using UMI-based sequencing. Alongside PBMC samples, the set of 106 TCR-beta libraries contained longitudinal samples, technical triplicates, and paired CD4+ and CD8+ T-cell subsets that had been sorted. The cohort was made up of approximately 69 subjects, consisting of about 15 HAM/TSP patients, 34 multiple sclerosis patients and roughly 20 healthy controls.

Broader findings and caveats from the paper: TCR clonal expansion was highest in HAM/TSP patients and lowest in MS patients, with MS patients falling below even healthy controls. No identical CDR3 amino acid sequences were found to be shared among expanded clones across subjects, suggesting that TCR-beta repertoires were private in all groups.

The healthy controls were volunteers from a blood bank in Maryland, USA. For unsorted PBMC libraries, 2 million PBMCs were used after storage in RNAlater at -80 degrees C until RNA extraction. Peripheral blood was subjected to Ficoll-Hypaque density gradient centrifugation to isolate PBMCs, which were then cryopreserved in liquid nitrogen. cDNA was synthesized by template-switch 5'RACE using a primer carrying a 10-nucleotide random unique molecular identifier by which each TCR transcript was tagged. Every sequencing run yielded over 160 million TCR-beta sequences covering 15-18 subjects. The RNeasy kit was used for extraction of total RNA. TCR-beta VDJ regions were amplified with primers for the TCR constant region and the 5'RACE anchor, using the KAPA Real-time Library Amplification kit. A first PCR added sample indexes and Illumina adaptors, after which a second PCR increased the library yield. After Ampure bead purification, the TCR product of roughly 650 bp was size-selected on a 2% E-gel SizeSelection system. Before pooling, library quality was checked on a Bioanalyzer, concentration was measured with Qubit, and libraries were quantified with the Kapa Library Quantification kit. Paired-end 2 x 150 bp sequencing of the libraries was performed on an Illumina HiSeq 2500. To increase sequence diversity, about 25-31% phiX was spiked into each library pool. On the authors' methods: The quality-filtered reads were processed with the UMI-based MiGEC pipeline, whose error correction step removed more than 75% of the raw TCR sequences. IMGT germline references were used for alignment of VDJ genes, and clonotypes were defined by a unique CDR3 amino acid sequence together with V-J genes. Clonal expansion, Shannon diversity and CDR3 relatedness were evaluated with VDJtools (CalcPairwiseDistances, ClusterSamples), while phylogenetic trees were built in CLCbio workbench. Clones with at least 8 unique UMIs were defined as expanded, with this threshold being based on coefficient-of-variation modelling across technical triplicates. TCRdb ran its own pipeline on the public reads, namely fastp trimming at Q25 and MiXCR clone calling, and kept in-frame beta chains. Duplicate CDR3 protein sequences are folded into a single record with the most common DNA and genes. TCRdb's processing, not the authors' own work, is the source of the V and J calls. The sample contains some 29,000 distinct CDR3 sequences, 12% of them found a single time. The leading ten clones occupy about 7.2% of the sample.

The source is a man aged 55 to 70 in good health. Sequenced input: PBMCs.

CDR3 sequence: CASSRTPGITSSPLHF. The bases are TGTGCCAGCAGCCGTACACCCGGGATCACGTCTTCACCCCTCCACTTT. The rearranged segments are TRBV6-5 and TRBJ1-6; the D gene lacks a confident call. V and J are truncated by 6 bases and 9 bases respectively, leaving an intervening sequence of 21 bases. CDR1 MNHEY and CDR2 SVGAGI were looked up in the germline V gene. Inclusive of the bounding cysteine and phenylalanine, the CDR3 is 16 residues long. Left in the record is the CDR3 DNA by itself, 48 bases read in frame from the first base.